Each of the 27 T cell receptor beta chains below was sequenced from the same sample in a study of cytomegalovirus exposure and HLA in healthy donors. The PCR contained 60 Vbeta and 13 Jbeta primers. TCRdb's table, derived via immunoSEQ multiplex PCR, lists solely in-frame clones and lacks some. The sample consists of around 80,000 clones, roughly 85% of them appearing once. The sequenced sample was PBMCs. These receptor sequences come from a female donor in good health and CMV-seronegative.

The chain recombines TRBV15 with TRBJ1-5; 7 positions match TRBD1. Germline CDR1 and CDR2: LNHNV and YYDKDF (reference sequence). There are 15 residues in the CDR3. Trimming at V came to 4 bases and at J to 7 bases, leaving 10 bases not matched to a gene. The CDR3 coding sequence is TGTGCCACCAGCACCTCTACAGGGGTAGGGCAGCCCCAGCATTTT. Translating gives CATSTSTGVGQPQHF.

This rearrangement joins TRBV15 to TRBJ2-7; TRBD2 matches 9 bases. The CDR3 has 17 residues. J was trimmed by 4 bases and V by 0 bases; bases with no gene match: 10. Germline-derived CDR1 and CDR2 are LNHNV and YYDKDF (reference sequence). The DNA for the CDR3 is TGTGCCACCAGCAGAGATTCGTCGACTAGCGGTGAATACGAGCAGTACTTC. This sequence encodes CATSRDSSTSGEYEQYF.

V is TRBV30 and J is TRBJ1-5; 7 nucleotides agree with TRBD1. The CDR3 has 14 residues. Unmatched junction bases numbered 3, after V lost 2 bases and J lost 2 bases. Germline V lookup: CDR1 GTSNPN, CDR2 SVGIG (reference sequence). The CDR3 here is CAWSRDSGNQPQHF. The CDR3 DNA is TGTGCCTGGAGTAGGGACAGCGGCAATCAGCCCCAGCATTTT.

The CDR3: CASSNRQGTDTQYF. CDR3 DNA sequence: TGTGCCAGCAGCAACAGACAGGGTACAGATACGCAGTATTTT. The chain carries TRBV7-9 and TRBJ2-3; 7 bases are shared with TRBD1. Looked up from germline, CDR1 is SEHNR and CDR2 is FQNEAQ (reference sequence). With V trimmed by 5 bases and J by 3 bases, 5 bases remained unmatched. This CDR3 comprises 14 residues.

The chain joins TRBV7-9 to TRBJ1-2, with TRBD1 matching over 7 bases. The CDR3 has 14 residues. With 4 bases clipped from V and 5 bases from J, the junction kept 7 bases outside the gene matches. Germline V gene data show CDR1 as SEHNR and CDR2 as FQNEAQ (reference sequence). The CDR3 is CASSSRTGGYGYTF. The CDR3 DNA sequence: TGTGCCAGCAGCTCGAGGACAGGCGGGTATGGCTACACCTTC.

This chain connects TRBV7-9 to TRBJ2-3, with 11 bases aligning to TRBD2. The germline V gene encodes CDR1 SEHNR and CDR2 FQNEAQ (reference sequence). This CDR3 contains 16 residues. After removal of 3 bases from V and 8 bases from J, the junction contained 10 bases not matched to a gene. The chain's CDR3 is CASSLIAGGLYGTQYF. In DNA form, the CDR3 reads TGTGCCAGCAGCTTGATAGCGGGGGGGCTTTATGGTACGCAGTATTTT.

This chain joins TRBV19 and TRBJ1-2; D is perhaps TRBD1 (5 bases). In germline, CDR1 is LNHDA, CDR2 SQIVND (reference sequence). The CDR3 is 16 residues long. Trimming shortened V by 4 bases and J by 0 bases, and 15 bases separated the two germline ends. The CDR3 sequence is CASSSLTVGPNYGYTF. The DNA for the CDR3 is TGTGCCAGTAGTAGCCTGACAGTGGGCCCTAACTATGGCTACACCTTC.

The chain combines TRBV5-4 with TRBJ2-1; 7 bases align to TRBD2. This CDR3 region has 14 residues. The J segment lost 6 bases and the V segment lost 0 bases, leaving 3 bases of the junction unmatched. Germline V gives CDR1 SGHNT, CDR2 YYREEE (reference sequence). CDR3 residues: CASSLEGGINEQFF. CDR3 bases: TGTGCCAGCAGCTTGGAGGGAGGGATCAATGAGCAGTTCTTC. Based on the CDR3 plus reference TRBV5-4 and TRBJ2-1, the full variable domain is ETGVTQSPTHLIKTRGQQVTLRCSSQSGHNTVSWYQQALGQGPQFIFQYYREEENGRGNFPPRFSGLQFPNYSSELNVNALELDDSALYLCASSLEGGINEQFFGPGTRLTVL.

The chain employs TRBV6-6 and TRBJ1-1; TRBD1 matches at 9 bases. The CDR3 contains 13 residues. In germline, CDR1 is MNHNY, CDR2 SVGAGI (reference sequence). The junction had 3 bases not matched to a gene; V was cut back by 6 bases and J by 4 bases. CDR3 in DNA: TGTGCCAGCAGGGACAGGGGTGTCACTGAAGCTTTCTTT. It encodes CASRDRGVTEAFF.

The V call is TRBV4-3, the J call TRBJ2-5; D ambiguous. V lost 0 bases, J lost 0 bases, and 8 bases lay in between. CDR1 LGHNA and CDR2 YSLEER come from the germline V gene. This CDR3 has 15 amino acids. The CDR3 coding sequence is TGCGCCAGCAGCCAAGATCGACACAACCAAGAGACCCAGTACTTC. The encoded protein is CASSQDRHNQETQYF.

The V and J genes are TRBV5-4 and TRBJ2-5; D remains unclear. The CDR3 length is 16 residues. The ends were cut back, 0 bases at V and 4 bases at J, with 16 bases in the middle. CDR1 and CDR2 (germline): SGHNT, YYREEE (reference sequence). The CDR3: CASSLGSTPGVETQYF. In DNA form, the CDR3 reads TGTGCCAGCAGCTTGGGATCTACCCCCGGAGTAGAGACCCAGTACTTC.

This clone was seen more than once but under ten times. CDR3 nucleotide sequence: TGTGCCAGCAGCTTATCGTCAGGGATCGATAATTCACCCCTCCACTTT. The encoded protein is CASSLSSGIDNSPLHF. The J gene is TRBJ1-6, the V gene TRBV7-2, with TRBD1 as a possible D gene (5 bases). V lost 2 bases and J lost 5, with 13 bases in between. From germline, CDR1 is SGHTA and CDR2 FQGNSA. The CDR3 sequence is 16 residues long.

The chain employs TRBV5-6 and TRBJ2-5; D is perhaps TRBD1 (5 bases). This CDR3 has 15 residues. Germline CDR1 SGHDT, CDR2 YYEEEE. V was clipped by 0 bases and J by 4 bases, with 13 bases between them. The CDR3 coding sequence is TGTGCCAGCAGCTTGGTCGCAGGGAACGTAGAGACCCAGTACTTC. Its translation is CASSLVAGNVETQYF.

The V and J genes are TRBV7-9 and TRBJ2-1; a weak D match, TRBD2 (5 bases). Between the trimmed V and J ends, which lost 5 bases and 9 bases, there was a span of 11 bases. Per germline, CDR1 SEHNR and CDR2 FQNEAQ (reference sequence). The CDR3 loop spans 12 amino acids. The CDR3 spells CASSPQLGEQFF. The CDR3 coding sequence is TGTGCCAGCAGCCCGCAACTAGGTGAGCAGTTCTTC.

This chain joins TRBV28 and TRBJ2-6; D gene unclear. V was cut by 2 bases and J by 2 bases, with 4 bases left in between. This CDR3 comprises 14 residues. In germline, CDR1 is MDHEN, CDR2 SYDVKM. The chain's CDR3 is CASSLGPGANVLTF. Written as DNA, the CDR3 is TGTGCCAGCAGTTTAGGGCCTGGGGCCAACGTCCTGACTTTC.

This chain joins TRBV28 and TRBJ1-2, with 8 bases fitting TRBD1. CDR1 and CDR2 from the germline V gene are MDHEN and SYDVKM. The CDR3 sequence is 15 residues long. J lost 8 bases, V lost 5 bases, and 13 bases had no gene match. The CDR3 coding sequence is TGTGCCAGCAGTCCGACCTTGGAGGACAGGGAAGGCTACACCTTC. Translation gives CASSPTLEDREGYTF.

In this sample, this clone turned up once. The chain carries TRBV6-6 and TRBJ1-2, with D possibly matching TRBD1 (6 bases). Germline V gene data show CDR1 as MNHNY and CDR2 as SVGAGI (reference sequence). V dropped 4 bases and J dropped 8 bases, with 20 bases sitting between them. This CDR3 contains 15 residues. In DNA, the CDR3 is TGTGCCAGCAGTTCTGCCGCCAGCGGCAGGGGAGGCTACACCTTC. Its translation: CASSSAASGRGGYTF.

Here the CDR3 DNA reads TGTGCCAGCAGTTACGTGGCTAGCGGGTCGTTAGATACGCAGTATTTT. It is translated as CASSYVASGSLDTQYF. V is TRBV6-5 and J is TRBJ2-3; 8 bases are a match to TRBD2. Germline trimming cut 2 bases from V and 5 bases from J; bases unmatched to any gene: 9. CDR3 length equals 16 residues. CDR1 and CDR2 (germline): MNHEY, SVGAGI.

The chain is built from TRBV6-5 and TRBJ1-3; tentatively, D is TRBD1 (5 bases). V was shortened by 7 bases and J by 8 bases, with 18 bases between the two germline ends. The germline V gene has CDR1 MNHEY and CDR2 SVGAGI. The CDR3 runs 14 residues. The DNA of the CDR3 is TGTGCCAGCACCGCCGGGGGGGGGAGAGACACCATATATTTT. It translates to CASTAGGGRDTIYF.

The CDR3, as DNA: TGCGCCAGCAGCTTCCAGCGGGGGGACATATACAATGAGCAGTTCTTC. This translates into CASSFQRGDIYNEQFF. V usage is TRBV5-1 and J usage is TRBJ2-1, with TRBD2 identical over 9 bases. The CDR3 runs to 16 residues. J was trimmed by 4 bases and V by 2 bases; bases with no gene match: 7. Germline-derived CDR1 and CDR2 are SGHRS and YFSETQ. Full variable domain (missing parts from reference TRBV5-1 and TRBJ2-1): KAGVTQTPRYLIKTRGQQVTLSCSPISGHRSVSWYQQTPGQGLQFLFEYFSETQRNKGNFPGRFSGRQFSNSRSEMNVSTLELGDSALYLCASSFQRGDIYNEQFFGPGTRLTVL.

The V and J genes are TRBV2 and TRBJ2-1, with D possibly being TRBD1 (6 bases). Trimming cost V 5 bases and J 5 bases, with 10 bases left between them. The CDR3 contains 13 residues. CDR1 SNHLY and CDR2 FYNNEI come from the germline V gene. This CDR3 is CASSSDSDNEQFF. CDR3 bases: TGTGCCAGCAGTTCGGACAGCGACAATGAGCAGTTCTTC.

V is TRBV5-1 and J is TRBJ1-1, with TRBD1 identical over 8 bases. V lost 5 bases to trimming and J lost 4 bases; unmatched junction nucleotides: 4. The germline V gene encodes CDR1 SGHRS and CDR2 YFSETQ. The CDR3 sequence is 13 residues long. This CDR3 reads CASSGQGGTEAFF. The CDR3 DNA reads TGCGCCAGCAGTGGACAGGGAGGCACTGAAGCTTTCTTT.

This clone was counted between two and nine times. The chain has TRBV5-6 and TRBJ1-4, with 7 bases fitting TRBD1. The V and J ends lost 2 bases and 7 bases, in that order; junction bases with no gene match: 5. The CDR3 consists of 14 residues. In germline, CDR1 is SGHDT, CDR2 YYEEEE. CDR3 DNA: TGTGCCAGCAGCTTTAGGGACAGTCGTGAAAAACTGTTTTTT. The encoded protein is CASSFRDSREKLFF.

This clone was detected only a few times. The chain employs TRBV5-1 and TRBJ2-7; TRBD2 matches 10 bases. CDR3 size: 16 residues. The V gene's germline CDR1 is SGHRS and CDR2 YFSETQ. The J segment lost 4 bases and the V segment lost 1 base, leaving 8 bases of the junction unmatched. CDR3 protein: CASSLSLAGDGYEQYF. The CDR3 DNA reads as TGCGCCAGCAGCTTGTCCCTAGCGGGAGATGGGTACGAGCAGTACTTC.

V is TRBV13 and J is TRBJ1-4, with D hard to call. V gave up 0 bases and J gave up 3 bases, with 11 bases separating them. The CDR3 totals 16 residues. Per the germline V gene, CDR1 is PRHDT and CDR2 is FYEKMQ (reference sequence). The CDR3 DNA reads TGTGCCAGCAGCTTAGGCCTGAGGAGGGCTAATGAAAAACTGTTTTTT. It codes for CASSLGLRRANEKLFF. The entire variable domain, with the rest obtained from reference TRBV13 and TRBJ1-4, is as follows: AAGVIQSPRHLIKEKRETATLKCYPIPRHDTVYWYQQGPGQDPQFLISFYEKMQSDKGSIPDRFSAQQFSDYHSELNMSSLELGDSALYFCASSLGLRRANEKLFFGSGTQLSVL.

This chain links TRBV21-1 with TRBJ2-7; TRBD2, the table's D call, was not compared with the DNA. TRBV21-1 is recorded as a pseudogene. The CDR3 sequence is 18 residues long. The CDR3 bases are TGTGCCAGCAGCAAAGAGGCCGGACTAGCGGGAGGGCCTTACGAGCAGTACTTC. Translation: CASSKEAGLAGGPYEQYF.

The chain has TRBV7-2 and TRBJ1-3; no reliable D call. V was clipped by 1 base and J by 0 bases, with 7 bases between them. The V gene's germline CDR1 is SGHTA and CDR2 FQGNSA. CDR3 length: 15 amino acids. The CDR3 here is CASSLGPVSGNTIYF. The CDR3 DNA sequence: TGTGCCAGCAGCTTAGGGCCCGTCTCTGGAAACACCATATATTTT.